This TCR beta chain was sequenced in a study of T cells after yellow fever vaccination. Findings of the study overall: Among primary-vaccination clones, most reappeared after the booster, at around 97% for CD4 and roughly 88% for CD8. CD4 and CD8 compartments shared a small share of clonotypes. A faster peak, day 5 versus 15, was reached by the weaker secondary response.

This clonotype was seen many times. Its antigen is undetermined. Looked up from germline, CDR1 is SGHTA and CDR2 is FQGNSA. V dropped 3 bases and J dropped 2; count of bases not matched to a gene: 4. This CDR3 is 16 amino acids long. The study made its TCR cDNA through 5'RACE template switching. That step introduced a universal primer site along with UMIs. Each CDR3 protein gets one entry after TCRdb re-called the 5' RACE reads with MiXCR. The profile shows approximately 150,000 distinct CDR3 sequences, 7% to 10% of them singletons. The chain joins TRBV7-2 to TRBJ1-6, with TRBD1 matching over 7 bases. This clonotype was sampled from a man between 18 and 35 years old who received the YFV17D yellow fever vaccine. This sample comprised CD8+ T cells sorted from PBMCs, obtained 45 days after the yellow fever booster vaccination. The CDR3 is CASSFQGEAYNSPLHF. The CDR3 DNA reads as TGTGCCAGCAGCTTTCAGGGGGAAGCCTATAATTCACCCCTCCACTTT.